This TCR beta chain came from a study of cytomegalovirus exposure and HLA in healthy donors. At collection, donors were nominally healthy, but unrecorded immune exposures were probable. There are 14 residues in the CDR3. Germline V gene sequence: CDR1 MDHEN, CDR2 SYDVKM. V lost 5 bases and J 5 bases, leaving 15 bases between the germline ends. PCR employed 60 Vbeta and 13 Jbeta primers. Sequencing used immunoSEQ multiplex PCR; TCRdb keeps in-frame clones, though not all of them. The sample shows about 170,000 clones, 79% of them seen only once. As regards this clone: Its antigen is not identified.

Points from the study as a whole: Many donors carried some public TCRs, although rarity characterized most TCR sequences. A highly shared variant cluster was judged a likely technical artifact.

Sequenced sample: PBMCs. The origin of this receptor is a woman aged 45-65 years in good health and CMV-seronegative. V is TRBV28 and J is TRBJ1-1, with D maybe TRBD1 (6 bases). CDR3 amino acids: CASSLGQRGTEAFF. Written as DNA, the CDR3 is TGTGCCAGCAGTCTGGGACAACGGGGTACTGAAGCTTTCTTT.